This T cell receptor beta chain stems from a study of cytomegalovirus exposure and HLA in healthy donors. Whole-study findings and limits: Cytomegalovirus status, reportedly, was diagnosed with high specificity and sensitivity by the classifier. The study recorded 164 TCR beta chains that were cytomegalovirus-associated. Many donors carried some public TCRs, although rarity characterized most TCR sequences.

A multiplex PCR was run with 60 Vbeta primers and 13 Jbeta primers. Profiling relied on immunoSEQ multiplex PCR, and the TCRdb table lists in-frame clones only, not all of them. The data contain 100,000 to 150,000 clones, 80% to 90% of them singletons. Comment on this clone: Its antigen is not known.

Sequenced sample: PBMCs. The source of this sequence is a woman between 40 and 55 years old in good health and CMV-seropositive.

The CDR3 bases are TGTGCCAGCAGCCCCGATCGGGGTAGTCGGGAGGGATTAGATACGCAGTATTTT. It yields the protein CASSPDRGSREGLDTQYF. The chain has TRBV7-9 and TRBJ2-3, with TRBD2 matching over 8 bases. The J segment lost 5 bases and the V segment lost 5 bases, leaving 18 bases of the junction unmatched. The germline V gene encodes CDR1 SEHNR and CDR2 FQNEAQ (reference sequence). CDR3 length: 18 amino acids.